Detailed here is one T cell receptor beta chain. This entry comes from a study of blood T cell repertoires in COVID-19. Study background: Acute-phase and convalescent COVID-19 samples originated in the United States, Italy and Spain. T cells, B-cell-depleted T cells, or PBMCs provided the cDNA or gDNA that served as material.

Authors' processing steps: Amplification with reference gene primers provided the estimates of nucleated cell counts. Repertoires were generated with immunoSEQ multiplex PCR, while TCRdb's copy carries only in-frame clones and drops some. The D gene and trimming were derived from the DNA, and the V and J assignments and clone size from that table. The sample contains around 100,000 clones, roughly 85% of which appear only once. This TCR was recovered from a human donor in a cohort sampled during active COVID-19. The sample taken for sequencing was peripheral blood.

The CDR3 sequence is CASSPAPPYNEQFF. The CDR3, as DNA: TGTGCCAGCAGTCCCGCGCCTCCCTACAATGAGCAGTTCTTC. The V and J genes are TRBV25-1 and TRBJ2-1; D uncertain. Germline-derived CDR1 and CDR2 are MGHDK and SYGVNS. Between the trimmed V and J ends, which lost 5 bases and 2 bases, there was a span of 10 bases. This CDR3 has 14 amino acids.